The 21 T cell receptor beta chains below all came from one sample that was sequenced in a study of blood T cell repertoires in COVID-19. Measured with immunoSEQ multiplex PCR; TCRdb has only the in-frame clones, and not every one. The repertoire includes roughly 300,000 clones, about 89% of them detected once, and approximately 7.8% sits in the top ten. Sequenced sample: peripheral blood. These receptors were obtained from a woman aged 45-65 years who had recovered from COVID-19.

This clone occurred once. The chain has TRBV20-1 and TRBJ1-1; D gene uncertain. The length of the CDR3 is 11 residues. Germline CDR1 reads DFQATT; CDR2 reads SNEGSKA (reference sequence). V was trimmed by 6 bases and J by 5 bases, leaving 10 bases between them. This CDR3 is CSAAGRTEAFF. The CDR3 nucleotides are TGCAGTGCAGCTGGGAGGACTGAAGCTTTCTTT.

This sequence joins TRBV27 and TRBJ1-1, with 8 nucleotides matching TRBD1. Germline V gene data show CDR1 as MNHEY and CDR2 as SMNVEV (reference sequence). Losses at the gene ends were 5 bases for V and 8 bases for J; bases not matched to a gene: 4. CDR3 length equals 12 residues. CDR3 protein: CASSGRQGEAFF. The CDR3 DNA reads as TGTGCCAGCAGTGGCCGACAGGGGGAAGCTTTCTTT.

This chain connects TRBV3-1 (or the pseudogene TRBV3-2) to TRBJ2-2; possible D gene TRBD1, 5 bases. Looked up from germline, CDR1 is LGHDT and CDR2 is YNNKEL (reference sequence). The CDR3 sequence is 14 residues long. Trimming removed 1 base from V and 4 bases from J, with 7 bases in between. In DNA form, the CDR3 reads TGTGCCAGCAGCCAAGGGGGCAGCACCGGGGAGCTGTTTTTT. Translated, it gives CASSQGGSTGELFF.

This clone was seen only once. The CDR3 spells CASSSWTSEDNEQFF. DNA of the CDR3: TGTGCCAGCAGTTCCTGGACTAGCGAGGACAATGAGCAGTTCTTC. The chain is built from TRBV6-2 or TRBV6-3 and TRBJ2-1; 9 bases line up with TRBD2. The length of the CDR3 is 15 residues. V trimming: 4 bases; J trimming: 5 bases; junction bases outside the gene matches: 6. CDR1 and CDR2 from the germline V gene are MNHEY and SVGEGT.

This clone appeared a single time. The V gene is TRBV6-1, the J gene TRBJ1-1; D is uncertain. Germline V gives CDR1 MNHNS, CDR2 SASEGT. The CDR3 has 10 amino acids. The V end lost 5 bases, the J end lost 11 bases, and 9 bases lay between the germline ends. The CDR3: CASSPSPAFF. The CDR3 DNA is TGTGCCAGCAGTCCCTCTCCGGCTTTCTTT.

The V and J genes are TRBV12-3 or TRBV12-4 and TRBJ1-3; D remains ambiguous. V was pared by 7 bases and J by 0 bases, with 7 bases between. CDR3 length equals 13 residues. CDR3 DNA sequence: TGTGCCAGCACCTCAGACTCTGGAAACACCATATATTTT. Its translation: CASTSDSGNTIYF.

The V gene is TRBV19, the J gene TRBJ2-7, with D possibly being TRBD1 (5 bases). This CDR3 region has 12 residues. V was pared by 1 base and J by 5 bases, with 6 bases between. CDR1 is LNHDA and CDR2 is SQIVND in the germline V gene (reference sequence). The CDR3 sequence: CASSIGQNEQYF. CDR3 nucleotide sequence: TGTGCCAGTAGTATAGGACAGAACGAGCAGTACTTC.

The rearrangement joins TRBV6-4 to TRBJ2-2; weak D call: TRBD1 (5 bases). The V gene's germline CDR1 is MRHNA and CDR2 SNTAGT. The V gene lost 2 bases and the J gene lost 4 bases, with 11 bases spanning the gap. The CDR3 spans 15 residues. The DNA for the CDR3 is TGTGCCAGCAGTGACGGGGCAGCAGCCACCGGGGAGCTGTTTTTT. Residues: CASSDGAAATGELFF.

The chain has TRBV5-8 and TRBJ1-5; 8 bases match TRBD1. CDR3 length: 17 residues. The germline V gene has CDR1 SGHTS and CDR2 YDEGEE. Germline trimming cut 4 bases from V and 1 base from J; bases unmatched to any gene: 10. The CDR3 nucleotides read TGTGCCAGCAGCCTAGGACAGGGCCAGGGAAGCAATCAGCCCCAGCATTTT. Protein product: CASSLGQGQGSNQPQHF.

This rearrangement joins TRBV3-1 (or the pseudogene TRBV3-2) to TRBJ2-7; D not resolved. From germline, CDR1 is LGHDT and CDR2 YNNKEL (reference sequence). V was shortened by 1 base and J by 1 base, with 11 bases between the two germline ends. This CDR3 is built from 15 residues. CDR3 in DNA: TGTGCCAGCAGCCAAGCTCCCGACATATCCTACGAGCAGTACTTC. Amino acid sequence: CASSQAPDISYEQYF.

This chain joins TRBV25-1 and TRBJ2-7, with a possible D match to TRBD2 (7 bases). With 2 bases removed from V and 4 bases from J, the gap between germline ends came to 9 bases. This CDR3 comprises 13 residues. CDR1 and CDR2 from the germline V gene are MGHDK and SYGVNS. In DNA form, the CDR3 reads TGTGCCAGCAGTGAAAGGGGGGGGTACGAGCAGTACTTC. Translation: CASSERGGYEQYF.

The chain joins TRBV7-8 to TRBJ2-5, with a weak D call TRBD2 (5 bases). V lost 1 base to trimming and J lost 4 bases, with 10 bases between them. The CDR3 contains 14 residues. The germline CDR1 and CDR2 sequences are SGHVS and FQNEAQ. The CDR3 DNA sequence: TGTGCCAGCAGCTTAGGGAGGTGGGGAGAGACCCAGTACTTC. Residues: CASSLGRWGETQYF.

This chain uses TRBV30 with TRBJ2-7; a possible D gene is TRBD2 (6 bases). Germline values: CDR1 GTSNPN, CDR2 SVGIG (reference sequence). V lost 0 bases and J 5 bases, leaving 14 bases between the germline ends. The CDR3 contains 14 residues. CDR3 protein: CAWSVRFGGDEQYF. CDR3 in DNA: TGTGCCTGGAGTGTACGCTTTGGCGGGGACGAGCAGTACTTC.

V usage is TRBV7-2 and J usage is TRBJ1-2; 11 bases fit TRBD1. Germline loops: CDR1 SGHTA, CDR2 FQGNSA. V gave up 1 base and J gave up 4 bases; unmatched junction bases: 5. The CDR3 runs to 16 residues. CDR3 sequence reads: CASSLGFGTGGYGYTF. CDR3 coding DNA: TGTGCCAGCAGCTTAGGGTTTGGGACAGGGGGCTATGGCTACACCTTC.

The rearrangement uses TRBV7-2 and TRBJ2-2, with 7 bases identical to TRBD1. Germline lookup yields CDR1 SGHTA and CDR2 FQGNSA. Trimming removed 2 bases from V and 5 bases from J; junction bases left unmatched: 2. The CDR3 runs to 14 residues. The CDR3, as DNA: TGTGCCAGCAGCTTAACAGGGGTTACCGGGGAGCTGTTTTTT. It codes for CASSLTGVTGELFF. Using reference TRBV7-2 and TRBJ2-2 for the parts outside the CDR3, the full variable domain is GAGVSQSPSNKVTEKGKDVELRCDPISGHTALYWYRQSLGQGLEFLIYFQGNSAPDKSGLPSDRFSAERTGGSVSTLTIQRTQQEDSAVYLCASSLTGVTGELFFGEGSRLTVL.

The gene calls are TRBV3-1 (or the pseudogene TRBV3-2) and TRBJ2-3; D is ambiguous. Germline values: CDR1 LGHDT, CDR2 YNNKEL (reference sequence). The CDR3 contains 17 residues. The V end lost 2 bases, the J end lost 6 bases, and 21 bases lay between the germline ends. CDR3 bases: TGTGCCAGCAGCCAAATTGTCGGTCTGCGCCGAGAGGATACGCAGTATTTT. It is translated as CASSQIVGLRREDTQYF.

This chain joins TRBV10-3 and TRBJ1-1, with D possibly TRBD1 on 6 matching bases. CDR3 length: 13 residues. Per germline, CDR1 ENHRY and CDR2 SYGVKD. Trimming took 9 bases from V and 0 from J, leaving 11 bases between them. CDR3 nucleotide sequence: TGTGCCATGACGACAGGATTGAACACTGAAGCTTTCTTT. Translating it yields CAMTTGLNTEAFF.

This chain uses TRBV6-1 with TRBJ1-3; no clear D gene. There are 15 residues in the CDR3. Trimming removed 2 bases at V and 3 bases at J, with 11 bases between. Per the germline V gene, CDR1 is MNHNS and CDR2 is SASEGT. This CDR3 reads CASSELHTVGNTIYF. The CDR3 coding sequence is TGTGCCAGCAGTGAACTCCATACAGTTGGAAACACCATATATTTT.

The CDR3 loop reads CSVEGQSVKTQYF. DNA of the CDR3: TGCAGCGTTGAGGGGCAATCCGTCAAGACCCAGTACTTC. This chain connects TRBV29-1 to TRBJ2-5; TRBD1 might be the D (5 bases). The germline V and J ends were trimmed by 3 bases and 6 bases, with 14 bases remaining between them. The CDR3 covers 13 residues. Germline CDR1 is SQVTM and CDR2 is ANQGSEA.

The chain carries TRBV9 and TRBJ1-3; a possible D gene is TRBD1 (5 bases). The CDR3 has 13 residues. V lost 1 base and J lost 7, with 9 bases in between. Germline lookup yields CDR1 SGDLS and CDR2 YYNGEE. CDR3: CASSVNRGNTIYF. The DNA of the CDR3 is TGTGCCAGCAGCGTAAATCGGGGGAACACCATATATTTT.

The chain recombines TRBV15 with TRBJ2-3; no clear D. Trimming stripped 6 bases from V and 7 bases from J, with 14 bases between. The germline V gene encodes CDR1 LNHNV and CDR2 YYDKDF (reference sequence). This CDR3 contains 13 residues. CDR3 DNA sequence: TGTGCCACCAGTGCAGAAGCCGGGTATACGCAGTATTTT. Translating it yields CATSAEAGYTQYF.